Listed below are T cell receptor beta chains from one sample, sequenced in a study of metastatic and nonmetastatic thyroid tumors. From the PCR reads, TCRdb re-called clones with MiXCR. The table records 30,000 to 35,000 clones, 21% of them present only once. Sequencing was performed on tumor tissue. All receptors derive from a male donor with papillary thyroid cancer or a benign thyroid nodule (not recorded which). Some clones in this sample may be carry-over from other donors' samples. CDR3s include the opening cysteine and the closing phenylalanine or tryptophan. Fields, in order: CDR3 protein, CDR3 DNA, D gene, V gene, J gene, clone size. The D gene is left open where the match is weak. Size values are once, few and many counts, or a class for expanded clones, and some rows have none.

CDR3 protein: CASSLSGGSGANVLTF
CDR3 DNA: TGTGCCAGCAGCTTATCAGGGGGCTCTGGGGCCAACGTCCTGACTTTC
D gene: TRBD1
V gene: TRBV11-2
J gene: TRBJ2-6
clone size: many

CDR3 protein: CASSPPEGLMNTEAFF
CDR3 DNA: TGTGCCAGCTCACCACCGGAGGGGCTCATGAACACTGAAGCTTTCTTT
D gene: -
V gene: TRBV18
J gene: TRBJ1-1
clone size: many

CDR3 protein: CASKGAFSGNTIYF
CDR3 DNA: TGTGCCAGCAAGGGTGCGTTCTCTGGAAACACCATATATTTT
D gene: -
V gene: TRBV27
J gene: TRBJ1-3
clone size: many

CDR3 protein: CASSEMTHGLF
CDR3 DNA: TGTGCCAGCAGTGAAATGACGCATGGGCTCTTC
D gene: -
V gene: TRBV6-1
J gene: TRBJ2-1
clone size: -

CDR3 protein: CASSYNAGHLYEQYF
CDR3 DNA: TGTGCCAGCAGTTATAATGCGGGACACCTCTACGAGCAGTACTTC
D gene: -
V gene: TRBV11-1
J gene: TRBJ2-7
clone size: -

CDR3 protein: CASSLRTNEKLFF
CDR3 DNA: TGCGCCAGCAGCTTACGGACTAATGAAAAACTGTTTTTT
D gene: -
V gene: TRBV5-1
J gene: TRBJ1-4
clone size: many

CDR3 protein: CASSSRQGVSPLHF
CDR3 DNA: TGTGCCAGCAGCAGCCGGCAGGGCGTTTCACCCCTCCACTTT
D gene: -
V gene: TRBV6-1
J gene: TRBJ1-6
clone size: medium-sized

CDR3 protein: CASKRSGTSPLEQYF
CDR3 DNA: TGTGCCAGCAAGAGGAGTGGGACATCCCCCCTCGAGCAGTACTTC
D gene: -
V gene: TRBV27
J gene: TRBJ2-7
clone size: many

CDR3 protein: CASSLFSGQRAEQYF
CDR3 DNA: TGTGCCAGCAGCTTATTTTCGGGACAGCGCGCCGAGCAGTACTTC
D gene: TRBD1
V gene: TRBV7-3
J gene: TRBJ2-7
clone size: -

CDR3 protein: CASSINAKNIQYF
CDR3 DNA: TGTGCCAGTAGTATTAACGCGAAAAACATTCAGTACTTC
D gene: -
V gene: TRBV19
J gene: TRBJ2-4
clone size: -

CDR3 protein: CASSRSGGYEQYF
CDR3 DNA: TGTGCCAGCAGTCGATCCGGCGGCTACGAGCAGTACTTC
D gene: -
V gene: TRBV6-1
J gene: TRBJ2-7
clone size: -

CDR3 protein: CASSLYDGELFF
CDR3 DNA: TGTGCCAGCAGCTTATACGACGGGGAGCTGTTTTTT
D gene: -
V gene: TRBV7-6
J gene: TRBJ2-2
clone size: many

CDR3 protein: CASKQGSETQYF
CDR3 DNA: TGTGCCAGCAAACAGGGTTCCGAGACCCAGTACTTC
D gene: -
V gene: TRBV27
J gene: TRBJ2-5
clone size: many

CDR3 protein: CASGLTRAPTPNEKLFF
CDR3 DNA: TGTGCTAGTGGTTTGACCCGGGCCCCCACCCCTAATGAAAAACTGTTTTTT
D gene: -
V gene: TRBV12-5
J gene: TRBJ1-4
clone size: -

CDR3 protein: CSARDQGRGSLTEAFF
CDR3 DNA: TGCAGTGCTAGAGATCAAGGACGAGGGAGTCTCACTGAAGCTTTCTTT
D gene: -
V gene: TRBV20-1
J gene: TRBJ1-1
clone size: -

CDR3 protein: CASSEGTNEQFF
CDR3 DNA: TGTGCCAGCAGTGAAGGAACTAATGAGCAGTTCTTC
D gene: -
V gene: TRBV6-1
J gene: TRBJ2-1
clone size: few

CDR3 protein: CASSTVPTALEQYF
CDR3 DNA: TGTGCCAGCAGCACTGTACCGACAGCCCTGGAGCAGTACTTC
D gene: -
V gene: TRBV27
J gene: TRBJ2-7
clone size: medium-sized